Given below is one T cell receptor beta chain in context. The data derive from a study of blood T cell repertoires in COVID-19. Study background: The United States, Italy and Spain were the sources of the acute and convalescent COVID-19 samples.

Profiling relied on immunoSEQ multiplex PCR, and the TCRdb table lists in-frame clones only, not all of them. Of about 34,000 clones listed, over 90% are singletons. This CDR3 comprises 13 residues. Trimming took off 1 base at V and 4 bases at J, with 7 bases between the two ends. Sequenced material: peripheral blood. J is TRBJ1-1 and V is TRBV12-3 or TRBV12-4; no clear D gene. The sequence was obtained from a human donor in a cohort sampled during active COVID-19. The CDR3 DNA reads TGTGCCAGCAGTTTAGGGCGGGGCACTGAAGCTTTCTTT. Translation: CASSLGRGTEAFF.